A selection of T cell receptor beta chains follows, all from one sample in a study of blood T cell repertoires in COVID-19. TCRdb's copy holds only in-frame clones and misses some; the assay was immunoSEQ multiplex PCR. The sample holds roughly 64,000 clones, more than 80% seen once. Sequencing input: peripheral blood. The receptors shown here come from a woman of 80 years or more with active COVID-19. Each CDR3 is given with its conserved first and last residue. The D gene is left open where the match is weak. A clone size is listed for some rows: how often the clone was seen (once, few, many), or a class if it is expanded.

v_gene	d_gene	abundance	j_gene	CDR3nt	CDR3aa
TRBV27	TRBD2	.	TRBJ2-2	TGTGCCAGCAGTTCTCCGACTAGCGGGAAATCGACCGGGGAGCTGTTTTTT	CASSSPTSGKSTGELFF
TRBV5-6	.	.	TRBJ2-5	TGTGCCAGCAGCCCACCTCAGGACTCCCAGTGGGAGACCCAGTACTTC	CASSPPQDSQWETQYF
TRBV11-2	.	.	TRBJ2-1	TGTGCCAGCAGCTTAGACTTTAGGGGTGAGCAGTTCTTC	CASSLDFRGEQFF
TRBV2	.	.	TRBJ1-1	TGTGCCAGCAGTAGACAGGAAAACACTGAAGCTTTCTTT	CASSRQENTEAFF
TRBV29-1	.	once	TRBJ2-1	TGCAGCGTTGAAAGACTAGGCGGTTCCTACAATGAGCAGTTCTTC	CSVERLGGSYNEQFF
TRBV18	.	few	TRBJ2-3	TGTGCCAGCTCACCAGACGAGATAAGGACAACTAGCACAGATACGCAGTATTTT	CASSPDEIRTTSTDTQYF
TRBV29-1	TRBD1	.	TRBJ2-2	TGCAGCGTAGGACAGGGGGGGATGGTTGTGGACACCGGGGAGCTGTTTTTT	CSVGQGGMVVDTGELFF
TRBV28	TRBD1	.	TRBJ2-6	TGTGCCAGCAGTCCAACAGGGGGTGGGGCCAACGTCCTGACTTTC	CASSPTGGGANVLTF
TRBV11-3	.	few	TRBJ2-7	TGTGCCAGCAGCAGTCAGGATGGCGAGCAGTACTTC	CASSSQDGEQYF
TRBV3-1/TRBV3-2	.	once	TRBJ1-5	TGTGCCAGCAGTCGGACAGTTAGCAATCAGCCCCAGCATTTT	CASSRTVSNQPQHF
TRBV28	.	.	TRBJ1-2	TGTGCCAGCAGTTTATTGTCGGGTAACTATGGCTACACCTTC	CASSLLSGNYGYTF
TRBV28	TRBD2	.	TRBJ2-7	TGTGCCAGCCTAAGCGGGAGCCACGAGCAGTACTTC	CASLSGSHEQYF
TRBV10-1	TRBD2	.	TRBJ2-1	TGCGCCAGCAGGGGAAAGCGGGGGCCCCGGGATGAGCAGTTCTTC	CASRGKRGPRDEQFF